This TCR beta chain was captured in a study of T cell repertoires in cytomegalovirus infection. Overall study context: Peptides in the study included HLA-C-restricted and HLA-B-restricted CMV epitopes. A matching HLA type, together with CMV infection, was signaled by public TCR beta signatures.

Via MiXCR, TCRdb re-called the reads, giving one row per CDR3 protein. The top ten clones hold around 12% of a sample with fewer than 850,000 distinct CDR3 sequences, almost 30% of them seen once. The CDR3 length is 13 residues. Germline lookup yields CDR1 SGHVS and CDR2 FNYEAQ. V lost 1 base, J lost 3 bases, and 7 bases lay in between. A few counts support this clonotype. Its specificity is unknown. The chain has TRBV7-6 and TRBJ2-7; D is uncertain. Material: cultured CD8+ T cells from PBMCs, obtained from culture after CMV antigen stimulation. The TCR originated in a human donor in good health (CMV status not recorded). Some clones in this sample may be carry-over from other donors' samples. The CDR3 coding sequence is TGTGCCAGCAGCTTAGATGAGGACTACGAGCAGTACTTC. Protein sequence: CASSLDEDYEQYF.